These T cell receptor beta chains were read from a single sample in a study of OX40 agonist ivuxolimab in advanced cancers. The protocol was immunoSEQ multiplex PCR, while the TCRdb copy is restricted to in-frame clones and leaves out a portion. The sample consists of under 65,000 clones, about nine tenths of them appearing once. Sequencing was performed on CD4+ or CD8+ T cells sorted from blood, taken in a trial of the OX40 agonist ivuxolimab. Receptor source: an adult with an advanced solid tumor such as melanoma, head and neck, liver or kidney cancer. Both conserved end residues are part of each CDR3. The order of the fields is V gene, clone size, J gene, D gene, CDR3 protein, CDR3 DNA. A D gene is named only where the DNA matches it firmly. Some rows mark clone size as missing; the rest say once, few, many or name a class of expanded clone.

TRBV5-8	NA	TRBJ2-7	NA	CASNTYEQYF	TGTGCCAGCAACACCTACGAGCAGTACTTC
TRBV4-1	few	TRBJ1-4	NA	CASSQRYGELFF	TGCGCCAGCAGCCAAAGATACGGAGAACTGTTTTTT
TRBV2	NA	TRBJ1-5	NA	CASRLVNQPQHF	TGTGCCAGCCGTCTTGTCAATCAGCCCCAGCATTTT
TRBV4-1	once	TRBJ1-1	TRBD1	CASSHAQGVTEAFF	TGCGCCAGCAGCCATGCGCAGGGGGTGACTGAAGCTTTCTTT
TRBV7-9	NA	TRBJ1-1	NA	CASSFVADTEAFF	TGTGCCAGCAGCTTTGTTGCGGACACTGAAGCTTTCTTT
TRBV27	NA	TRBJ2-3	NA	CASSSLAADTQYF	TGTGCCAGCAGTTCCCTGGCGGCAGATACGCAGTATTTT
TRBV4-1	NA	TRBJ2-7	NA	CASSQDGQGGYEQYF	TGCGCCAGCAGCCAAGATGGCCAGGGTGGCTACGAGCAGTACTTC
TRBV11-3	NA	TRBJ1-5	TRBD1	CASSLNRGQPNQPQHF	TGTGCCAGCAGCTTGAATAGGGGACAGCCAAATCAGCCCCAGCATTTT
TRBV9	NA	TRBJ1-1	NA	CASSLDIYTEAFF	TGTGCCAGCAGCTTAGACATCTACACTGAAGCTTTCTTT
TRBV4-1	NA	TRBJ2-1	NA	CASSQSGFYNEQFF	TGCGCCAGCAGCCAATCGGGATTCTACAATGAGCAGTTCTTC
TRBV11-1	NA	TRBJ2-1	NA	CASSLGSFNEQFF	TGTGCCAGCAGCTTAGGCAGCTTCAATGAGCAGTTCTTC
TRBV7-9	NA	TRBJ2-1	TRBD1	CASSYGDRGPLGQQFF	TGTGCCAGCAGTTATGGTGACAGGGGGCCCCTTGGGCAGCAGTTCTTC
TRBV4-2	NA	TRBJ1-5	TRBD1	CASSPDREQPQHF	TGTGCCAGCAGCCCCGACAGGGAACAGCCCCAGCATTTT
TRBV6-6	NA	TRBJ1-5	NA	CASSSGSQPQHF	TGTGCCAGCAGTTCTGGGAGTCAGCCCCAGCATTTT
TRBV28	NA	TRBJ1-4	NA	CASNNGGRAEKLFF	TGTGCCAGCAATAATGGGGGGAGGGCTGAAAAACTGTTTTTT
TRBV5-6	NA	TRBJ2-3	NA	CASSRGLGYTSTDTQYF	TGTGCCAGCAGCCGGGGACTGGGGTACACTAGCACAGATACGCAGTATTTT
TRBV11-2	NA	TRBJ2-2	TRBD2	CASSFSLAGGVTGELFF	TGTGCCAGCAGCTTTTCCCTTGCGGGGGGGGTCACCGGGGAGCTGTTTTTT
TRBV6-5	NA	TRBJ2-7	TRBD1	CASRPGQVPSYEQYF	TGTGCCAGCAGACCCGGACAGGTACCCTCCTACGAGCAGTACTTC
TRBV4-1	NA	TRBJ2-3	TRBD2	CASSQGLGGTDTQYF	TGCGCCAGCAGCCAGGGACTAGGTGGCACAGATACGCAGTATTTT
TRBV11-2	NA	TRBJ1-4	NA	CASSLEVYTTNEKLFF	TGTGCCAGCAGCTTAGAGGTTTATACAACTAATGAAAAACTGTTTTTT
TRBV10-1	NA	TRBJ2-1	TRBD1	CASSESKGGLYNEQFF	TGCGCCAGCAGTGAGTCAAAAGGGGGCCTCTACAATGAGCAGTTCTTC
TRBV4-1	NA	TRBJ2-2	NA	CASSQGSAGELFF	TGCGCCAGCAGCCAGGGGTCGGCCGGGGAGCTGTTTTTT
TRBV2	NA	TRBJ2-2	NA	CARAGVVGELFF	TGTGCCAGAGCGGGTGTAGTCGGGGAGCTGTTTTTT